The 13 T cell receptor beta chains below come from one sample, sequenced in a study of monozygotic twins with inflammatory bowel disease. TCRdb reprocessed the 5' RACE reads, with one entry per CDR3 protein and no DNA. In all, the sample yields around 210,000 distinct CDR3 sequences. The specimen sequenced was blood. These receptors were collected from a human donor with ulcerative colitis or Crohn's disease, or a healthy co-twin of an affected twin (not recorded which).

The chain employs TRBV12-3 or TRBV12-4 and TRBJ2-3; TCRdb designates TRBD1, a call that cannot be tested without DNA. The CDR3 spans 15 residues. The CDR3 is CASSLVGGTTDTQYF.

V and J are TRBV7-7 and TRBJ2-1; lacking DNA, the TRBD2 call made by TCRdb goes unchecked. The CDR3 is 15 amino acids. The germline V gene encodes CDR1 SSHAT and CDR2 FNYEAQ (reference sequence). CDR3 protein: CASSLGLAGGNEQFF. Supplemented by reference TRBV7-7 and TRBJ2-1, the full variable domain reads GAGVSQSPRYKVTKRGQDVTLRCDPISSHATLYWYQQALGQGPEFLTYFNYEAQPDKSGLPSDRFSAERPEGSISTLTIQRTEQRDSAMYRCASSLGLAGGNEQFFGPGTRLTVL.

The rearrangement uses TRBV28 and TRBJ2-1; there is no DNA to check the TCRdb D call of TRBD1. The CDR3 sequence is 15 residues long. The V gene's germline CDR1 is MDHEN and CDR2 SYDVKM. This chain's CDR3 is CASSSTGGVSGEQFF.

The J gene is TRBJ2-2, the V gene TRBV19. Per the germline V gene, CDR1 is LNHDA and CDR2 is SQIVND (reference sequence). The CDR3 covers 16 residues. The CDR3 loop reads CASSPMGVANTGELFF. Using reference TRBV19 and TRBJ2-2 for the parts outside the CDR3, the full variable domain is DGGITQSPKYLFRKEGQNVTLSCEQNLNHDAMYWYRQDPGQGLRLIYYSQIVNDFQKGDIAEGYSVSREKKESFPLTVTSAQKNPTAFYLCASSPMGVANTGELFFGEGSRLTVL.

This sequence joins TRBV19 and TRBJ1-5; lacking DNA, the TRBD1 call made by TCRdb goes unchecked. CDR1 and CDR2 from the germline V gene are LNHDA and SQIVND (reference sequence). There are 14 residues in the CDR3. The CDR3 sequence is CATRFGQGNQPQHF.

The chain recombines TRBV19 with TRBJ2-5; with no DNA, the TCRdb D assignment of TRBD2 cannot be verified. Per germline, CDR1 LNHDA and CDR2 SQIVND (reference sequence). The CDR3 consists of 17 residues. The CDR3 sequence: CASSIAGLAGYQETQYF.

This CDR3 is CASSPIGDIYGYTF. The chain recombines TRBV18 with TRBJ1-2. The CDR3 spans 14 residues. CDR1 is KGHSH, CDR2 LQKENI, per germline.

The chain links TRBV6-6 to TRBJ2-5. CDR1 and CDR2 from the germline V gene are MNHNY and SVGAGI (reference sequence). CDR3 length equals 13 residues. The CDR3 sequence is CAGVPSGEETQYF.

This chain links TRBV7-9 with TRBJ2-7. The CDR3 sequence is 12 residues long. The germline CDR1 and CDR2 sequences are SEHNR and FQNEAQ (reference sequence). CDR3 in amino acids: CASMGGSYEQYF.

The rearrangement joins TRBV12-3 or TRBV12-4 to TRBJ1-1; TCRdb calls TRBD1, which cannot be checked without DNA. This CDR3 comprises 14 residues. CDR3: CASSLLGGLSEAFF.

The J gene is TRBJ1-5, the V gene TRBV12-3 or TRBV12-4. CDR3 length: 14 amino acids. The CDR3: CASSFLDWNQPQHF.

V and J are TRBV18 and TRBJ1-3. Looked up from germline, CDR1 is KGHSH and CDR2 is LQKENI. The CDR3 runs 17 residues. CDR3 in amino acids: CASSPFQRLSSGNTIYF.

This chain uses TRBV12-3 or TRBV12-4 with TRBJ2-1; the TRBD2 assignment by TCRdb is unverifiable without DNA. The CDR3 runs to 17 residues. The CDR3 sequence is CASSLGRVSGAGNEQFF.